The clone carrying this T cell receptor (beta chain) was seen ten or more times. The CDR3 is 15 residues long. V was pared by 6 bases and J by 0 bases, with 12 bases between. Each CDR3 protein is one row after TCRdb ran MiXCR on the RT-PCR reads. The table shows about 520,000 distinct CDR3 sequences, with about 25% occurring only once. This record comes from a study of response to subunit inactivated influenza vaccine. V usage is TRBV12-3 or TRBV12-4 and J usage is TRBJ1-3; no clear D gene. Sequencing used CD4+ T cells sorted from PBMCs, obtained less than 6 days after vaccination. The sequence came from a man aged 45-65 years who received an inactivated influenza vaccine. CDR3 amino acids: CASSAGLSSGNTIYF. CDR3 coding DNA: TGTGCCAGCAGCGCCGGACTCTCCTCTGGAAACACCATATATTTT.